A single sample is the source of the 5 T cell receptor beta chains below, sequenced in a study of vaccination and CD4 T cells after COVID-19. What these receptors recognize is not known. Sample treatment: approximately 10-day PBMC culture with coronavirus spike peptide pools or control peptides (ViraFEST assay). Cultured CD4+ T cell DNA underwent sequencing with the Oncomine TCR Beta short-read assay. TCRdb processed the PCR reads anew with MiXCR; each CDR3 protein has one entry. The repertoire holds 15,000 to 25,000 distinct CDR3 sequences, about half seen once, with 2% to 3% in the top ten. The sample here was CD4+ T cells from blood, cultured in vitro, taken after SARS-CoV-2 vaccination. These receptors were collected from a human donor who had recovered from COVID-19.

The V gene is TRBV19, the J gene TRBJ2-3; 7 nucleotides align to TRBD1. The length of the CDR3 is 15 residues. V dropped 3 bases and J dropped 1; count of bases not matched to a gene: 4. Germline V gene sequence: CDR1 LNHDA, CDR2 SQIVND (reference sequence). CDR3 residues: CASSMRGPGTDTQYF. CDR3 coding DNA: TGTGCCAGTAGTATGAGGGGGCCTGGCACAGATACGCAGTATTTT.

This rearrangement joins TRBV4-1 to TRBJ1-5; possibly TRBD1 for D (5 bases). The ends were cut back, 0 bases at V and 7 bases at J, with 13 bases in the middle. This CDR3 region has 15 residues. Per the germline V gene, CDR1 is MGHRA and CDR2 is YSYEKL. The DNA for the CDR3 is TGCGCCAGCAGCCAAGATGTTGGACATTGGCAGCCCCAGCATTTT. It is translated as CASSQDVGHWQPQHF.

This sequence joins TRBV7-2 and TRBJ2-3; D gene unclear. The ends were cut back, 1 base at V and 4 bases at J, with 6 bases in the middle. Looked up from germline, CDR1 is SGHTA and CDR2 is FQGNSA. The CDR3 consists of 13 residues. As DNA, the CDR3 is TGTGCCAGCAGCTTAGACCCCCCAGATACGCAGTATTTT. It yields the protein CASSLDPPDTQYF.

This rearrangement joins TRBV6-1 to TRBJ1-6, with D uncertain. The CDR3 totals 13 residues. Trimming stripped 9 bases from V and 0 bases from J, with 6 bases between. Germline-derived CDR1 and CDR2 are MNHNS and SASEGT. The CDR3 sequence: CASEASYNSPLHF. The CDR3 bases are TGTGCCAGTGAGGCCTCCTATAATTCACCCCTCCACTTT.

This clonotype has only one observation. The gene calls are TRBV5-1 and TRBJ1-2; D perhaps matches TRBD1 (6 bases). V was shortened by 0 bases and J by 5 bases, with 11 bases between the two germline ends. The CDR3 runs to 14 residues. Germline V CDR1 and CDR2: SGHRS, YFSETQ. DNA for the CDR3: TGCGCCAGCAGCTTGGATCCACAGGGTTATGGCTACACCTTC. This codes for CASSLDPQGYGYTF.